This TCR beta chain is drawn from a study of T-cell reconstitution after alpha-beta-depleted transplantation in children. This CDR3 region has 13 residues. The V end lost 0 bases, the J end lost 1 base, and 3 bases lay between the germline ends. The V gene's germline CDR1 is LNHNV and CDR2 YYDKDF (reference sequence). This clonotype has just a few counts. The library targeted TCRbeta and was prepared with unique molecular identifiers. One entry per CDR3 protein results from TCRdb running MiXCR on the PCR reads. The sample lists under 450,000 distinct CDR3 sequences; less than 15% were seen once. The chain combines TRBV15 with TRBJ1-1; no clear D gene. This receptor was taken from a human donor who donated a stem cell graft to a child with Fanconi anemia. The sequenced sample was PBMCs, obtained from the stem cell graft. CDR3: CATSREGNTEAFF. The CDR3 nucleotides read TGTGCCACCAGCAGAGAGGGGAACACTGAAGCTTTCTTT.